This T cell receptor (beta chain) came from a study of OX40 agonist ivuxolimab in advanced cancers. Measured with immunoSEQ multiplex PCR; TCRdb has only the in-frame clones, and not every one. The sample holds 54,000 or so clones, over 75% seen once. The material sequenced was CD4+ or CD8+ T cells sorted from blood, taken in a trial of the OX40 agonist ivuxolimab. The TCR sequence derives from an adult with an advanced solid tumor such as melanoma, head and neck, liver or kidney cancer.

The DNA of the CDR3 is TGTGCCAGCAGAGCCCCGGACAGGGGACACGAGCAGTACTTC. Amino acids: CASRAPDRGHEQYF. V usage is TRBV7-3 and J usage is TRBJ2-7, with 9 bases matching TRBD1. The germline V gene has CDR1 SGHTA and CDR2 FQGTGA. J was trimmed by 5 bases and V by 6 bases; bases with no gene match: 8. The length of the CDR3 is 14 residues.